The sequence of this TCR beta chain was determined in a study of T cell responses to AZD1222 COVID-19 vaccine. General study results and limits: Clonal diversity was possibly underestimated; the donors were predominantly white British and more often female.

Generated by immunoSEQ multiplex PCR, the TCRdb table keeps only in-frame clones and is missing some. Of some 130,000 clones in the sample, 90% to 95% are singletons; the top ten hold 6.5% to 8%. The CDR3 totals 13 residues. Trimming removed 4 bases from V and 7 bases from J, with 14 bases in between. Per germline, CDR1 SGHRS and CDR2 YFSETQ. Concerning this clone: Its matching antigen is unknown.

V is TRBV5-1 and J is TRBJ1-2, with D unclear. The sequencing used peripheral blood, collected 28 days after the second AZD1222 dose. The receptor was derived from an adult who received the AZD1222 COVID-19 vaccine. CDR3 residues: CASSLPDVSGYTF. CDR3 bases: TGCGCCAGCAGCCTCCCGGACGTTTCTGGCTACACCTTC. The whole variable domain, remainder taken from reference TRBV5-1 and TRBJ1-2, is KAGVTQTPRYLIKTRGQQVTLSCSPISGHRSVSWYQQTPGQGLQFLFEYFSETQRNKGNFPGRFSGRQFSNSRSEMNVSTLELGDSALYLCASSLPDVSGYTFGSGTRLTVV.